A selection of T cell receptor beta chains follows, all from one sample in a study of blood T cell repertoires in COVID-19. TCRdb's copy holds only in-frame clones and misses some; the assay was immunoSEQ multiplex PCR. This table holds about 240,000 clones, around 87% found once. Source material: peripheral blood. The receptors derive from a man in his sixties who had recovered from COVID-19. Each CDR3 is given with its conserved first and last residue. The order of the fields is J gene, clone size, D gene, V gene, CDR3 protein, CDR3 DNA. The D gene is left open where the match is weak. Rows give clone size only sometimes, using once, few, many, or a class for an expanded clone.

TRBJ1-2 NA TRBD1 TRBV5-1 CASSQTGTGNYGYTF TGCGCCAGCAGCCAGACCGGGACAGGGAACTATGGCTACACCTTC
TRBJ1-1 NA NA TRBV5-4 CASSMGGKTTEAFF TGTGCCAGCAGCATGGGCGGAAAGACCACTGAAGCTTTCTTT
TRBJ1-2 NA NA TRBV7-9 CASSLPGNYGYTF TGTGCCAGCAGCTTGCCCGGGAACTATGGCTACACCTTC
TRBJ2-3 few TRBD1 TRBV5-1 CASSSTHTGVTDTQYF TGCGCCAGCAGCTCTACCCACACAGGGGTCACAGATACGCAGTATTTT
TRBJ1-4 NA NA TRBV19 CASSMEVGREKLFF TGTGCCAGTAGTATGGAAGTGGGCCGGGAAAAACTGTTTTTT
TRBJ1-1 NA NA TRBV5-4 CASTNLDSYTEAFF TGTGCCAGCACCAACCTCGACAGCTACACTGAAGCTTTCTTT
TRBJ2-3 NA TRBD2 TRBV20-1 CSGEGLDTQYF TGCAGTGGGGAGGGGTTGGATACGCAGTATTTT
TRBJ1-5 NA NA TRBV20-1 CSASSVGALNQPQHF TGCAGTGCTAGTTCCGTGGGGGCCCTCAATCAGCCCCAGCATTTT
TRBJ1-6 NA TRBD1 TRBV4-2 CASSQGRLTGLDSPLHF TGTGCCAGCAGCCAGGGAAGACTGACAGGGCTGGATTCACCCCTCCACTTT
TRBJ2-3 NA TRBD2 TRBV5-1 CASSTSSGGGTDTQYF TGCGCCAGCAGCACGTCTAGCGGGGGCGGTACAGATACGCAGTATTTT
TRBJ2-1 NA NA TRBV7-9 CASTDFNEQFF TGTGCCAGCACGGACTTCAATGAGCAGTTCTTC
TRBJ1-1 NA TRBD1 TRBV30 CAWSVRTGGLRSTEAFF TGTGCCTGGAGTGTACGTACAGGGGGTCTTCGAAGCACTGAAGCTTTCTTT
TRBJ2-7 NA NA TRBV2 CASTLTRGPSSSVQYF TGTGCCAGCACCCTCACCCGGGGTCCGTCTTCATCGGTGCAGTACTTC
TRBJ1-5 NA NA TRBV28 CASNRGRDNQPQHF TGTGCCAGCAATCGGGGAAGGGATAATCAGCCCCAGCATTTT
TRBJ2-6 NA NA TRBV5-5 CASSLGSSGSGANVLTF TGTGCCAGCAGCTTGGGCAGCTCGGGGTCCGGGGCCAACGTCCTGACTTTC
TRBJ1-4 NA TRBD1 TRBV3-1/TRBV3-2 CASSQSGTGNNEKLFF TGTGCCAGCAGCCAATCCGGGACAGGAAACAATGAAAAACTGTTTTTT
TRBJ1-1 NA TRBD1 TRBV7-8 CASSLAARGRTEAFF TGTGCCAGCAGCTTAGCCGCCAGGGGGCGTACTGAAGCTTTCTTT
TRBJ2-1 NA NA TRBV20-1 CSASGGSSYNEQFF TGCAGTGCTAGTGGCGGCAGCTCCTACAATGAGCAGTTCTTC
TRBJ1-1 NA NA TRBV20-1 CSASAGMNTEAFF TGCAGTGCTAGTGCAGGGATGAACACTGAAGCTTTCTTT
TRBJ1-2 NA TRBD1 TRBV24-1 CATSKTGDGYTF TGTGCCACCAGTAAGACAGGGGATGGCTACACCTTC
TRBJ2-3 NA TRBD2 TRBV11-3 CASSFFSGGFTDTQYF TGTGCCAGCAGCTTTTTTAGCGGGGGGTTCACAGATACGCAGTATTTT
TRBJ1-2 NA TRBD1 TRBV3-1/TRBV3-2 CASSQRTGIYGYTF TGTGCCAGCAGCCAGCGGACAGGGATCTATGGCTACACCTTC
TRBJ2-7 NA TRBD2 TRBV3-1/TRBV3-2 CASSSPTSAHF TGTGCCAGCAGCAGCCCGACTAGCGCGCACTTC
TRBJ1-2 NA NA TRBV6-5 CASSWSPDSNYGYTF TGTGCCAGCAGTTGGTCCCCAGATTCTAACTATGGCTACACCTTC